A selection of T cell receptor beta chains follows, all from one sample in a study of blood T cell repertoires in COVID-19. Only in-frame clones appear in the TCRdb table, and some are missing; sequencing was by immunoSEQ multiplex PCR. The sample includes approximately 270,000 clones, approximately 85% of them seen just once. What was sequenced was peripheral blood. Receptor source: a woman in her 70s with acute or convalescent COVID-19. The CDR3 runs from the conserved cysteine through the conserved F or W. D genes are given only for firm matches. Clone sizes are given selectively: once, few, many, or a class where the clone is expanded.

d_call	clone_size	v_call	j_call	cdr3_aa	cdr3_nt
.	few	TRBV27	TRBJ2-1	CASSSNYNEQFF	TGTGCCAGCAGTTCCAACTACAATGAGCAGTTCTTC
TRBD1	.	TRBV19	TRBJ2-1	CASSRDRAEYNEQFF	TGTGCCAGTAGTCGTGACAGGGCGGAGTACAATGAGCAGTTCTTC
TRBD2	once	TRBV11-1	TRBJ2-5	CASSWGLAFVETQYF	TGTGCCAGCAGCTGGGGACTAGCGTTTGTAGAGACCCAGTACTTC
TRBD2	.	TRBV5-5	TRBJ2-7	CASSPLAVEQYF	TGTGCCAGCAGCCCCCTAGCGGTCGAGCAGTACTTC
TRBD1	.	TRBV4-2	TRBJ1-3	CASSRPDRGSGNTIYF	TGTGCCAGCAGCCGGCCCGACAGGGGCTCTGGAAACACCATATATTTT
.	.	TRBV6-5	TRBJ2-3	CASKGGPDTQYF	TGTGCCAGTAAGGGGGGGCCGGATACGCAGTATTTT
.	.	TRBV2	TRBJ2-1	CASSDYGVPLF	TGTGCCAGCAGCGACTACGGGGTCCCCCTCTTC
TRBD2	.	TRBV5-6	TRBJ2-3	CASSFTSGGTDTQYF	TGTGCCAGCAGCTTTACTAGCGGGGGAACAGATACGCAGTATTTT
.	few	TRBV6-5	TRBJ2-6	CASSETTPGANVLTF	TGTGCCAGCAGCGAGACAACTCCTGGGGCCAACGTCCTGACTTTC
TRBD1	.	TRBV10-1	TRBJ2-5	CASSPSGTGAETQYF	TGCGCCAGCAGTCCCTCCGGGACAGGGGCAGAGACCCAGTACTTC
.	.	TRBV19	TRBJ2-1	CASSYRTVPYNEQFF	TGTGCCAGTAGCTATCGGACAGTCCCTTACAATGAGCAGTTCTTC
.	.	TRBV7-8	TRBJ2-2	CASSFRGRGTGELFF	TGTGCCAGCAGCTTCCGGGGCAGGGGCACCGGGGAGCTGTTTTTT
.	.	TRBV5-1	TRBJ2-7	CASSLGQGSDEQYF	TGCGCCAGCAGCTTGGGGCAGGGGAGCGATGAGCAGTACTTC
.	.	TRBV7-8	TRBJ1-2	CASSADLRVLSYTF	TGTGCCAGCAGCGCAGACCTCAGGGTCTTAAGCTACACCTTC
.	.	TRBV5-5	TRBJ1-2	CASSLEQVGYTF	TGTGCCAGCAGCTTGGAACAAGTAGGCTACACCTTC
.	.	TRBV12-3/TRBV12-4	TRBJ1-6	CASSLSGSPLHF	TGTGCCAGCAGTTTATCCGGTTCACCCCTCCACTTT
.	few	TRBV6-1	TRBJ1-1	CASSDPGRWRWAFF	TGTGCCAGCAGTGATCCGGGTCGTTGGCGTTGGGCTTTCTTT
.	.	TRBV24-1	TRBJ2-1	CATSESQGNEQFF	TGTGCCACCAGTGAATCACAGGGTAATGAGCAGTTCTTC
.	.	TRBV10-3	TRBJ2-3	CAISERLAGTDTQYF	TGTGCCATCAGTGAGAGGCTAGCTGGCACAGATACGCAGTATTTT
.	.	TRBV20-1	TRBJ2-5	CSASSSGTPKTAQYF	TGCAGTGCTAGTAGCTCCGGGACACCTAAGACGGCCCAGTACTTC
TRBD1	.	TRBV18	TRBJ2-7	CASSLNRDRVVYEQYF	TGTGCCAGCTCCCTCAATAGGGACAGGGTTGTCTACGAGCAGTACTTC
.	.	TRBV3-1/TRBV3-2	TRBJ1-1	CASSLSGGHTEAFF	TGTGCCAGCAGCTTAAGCGGGGGGCACACTGAAGCTTTCTTT
TRBD2	once	TRBV4-1	TRBJ2-3	CASSRASGADTQYF	TGCGCCAGCAGTCGGGCTAGCGGCGCAGATACGCAGTATTTT
TRBD1	.	TRBV7-9	TRBJ2-3	CASSSKTGRTDTQYF	TGTGCCAGCAGCTCAAAGACAGGGCGCACAGATACGCAGTATTTT
.	.	TRBV7-9	TRBJ1-1	CASSGGKYARNTEAFF	TGTGCCAGCAGCGGAGGGAAGTACGCCCGGAACACTGAAGCTTTCTTT
.	once	TRBV15	TRBJ1-5	CATSNSGQGNQPQHF	TGTGCCACCAGCAATTCAGGCCAGGGGAATCAGCCCCAGCATTTT
.	.	TRBV19	TRBJ2-5	CASSTGLTKGETQYF	TGTGCCAGTAGTACGGGACTCACTAAAGGAGAGACCCAGTACTTC
TRBD1	.	TRBV2	TRBJ1-2	CASMGDRGNYGYTF	TGTGCCAGTATGGGAGACAGGGGAAACTATGGCTACACCTTC
.	.	TRBV9	TRBJ1-3	CASSVAGPGNTIYF	TGTGCCAGCAGCGTAGCTGGGCCTGGAAACACCATATATTTT
.	.	TRBV24-1	TRBJ2-3	CATSSSGADTQYF	TGTGCCACCAGTTCCTCGGGGGCAGATACGCAGTATTTT
TRBD1	.	TRBV30	TRBJ1-6	CAWSPMDRTSYNSPLHF	TGTGCCTGGAGTCCAATGGACAGGACCTCCTATAATTCACCCCTCCACTTT
TRBD2	.	TRBV18	TRBJ2-2	CASSPLADSGSTGELFF	TGTGCCAGCTCACCACTGGCGGATAGCGGGAGCACCGGGGAGCTGTTTTTT
.	.	TRBV29-1	TRBJ1-5	CSVVRGRGGDQPQHF	TGCAGCGTTGTAAGGGGAAGGGGAGGGGATCAGCCCCAGCATTTT
.	.	TRBV3-1/TRBV3-2	TRBJ1-2	CASSQKQLGYTF	TGTGCCAGCAGCCAAAAACAGCTGGGCTACACCTTC
TRBD2	.	TRBV11-2	TRBJ2-5	CASSFLAGGLETQYF	TGTGCCAGCAGCTTTCTAGCGGGGGGGCTAGAGACCCAGTACTTC
.	.	TRBV3-1/TRBV3-2	TRBJ2-7	CASSQQLDISYEQYF	TGTGCCAGCAGCCAGCAACTGGACATCTCCTACGAGCAGTACTTC
.	.	TRBV9	TRBJ1-6	CASSVTTVNSPLHF	TGTGCCAGCAGCGTAACGACAGTCAATTCACCCCTCCACTTT
.	.	TRBV20-1	TRBJ2-3	CSARGVTVQYF	TGCAGTGCTAGAGGGGTGACAGTGCAATATTTT
.	.	TRBV30	TRBJ1-6	CAWSDIRGRANSPLHF	TGTGCCTGGAGTGACATCCGCGGCAGGGCTAATTCACCCCTCCACTTT
TRBD2	.	TRBV7-9	TRBJ2-3	CAGAGGTDTQYF	TGTGCCGGAGCGGGGGGCACAGATACGCAGTATTTT
.	.	TRBV5-5	TRBJ2-7	CASSPGPSAGTAYEQYF	TGTGCCAGCAGCCCAGGGCCTTCGGCCGGAACCGCCTACGAGCAGTACTTC
TRBD1	.	TRBV7-9	TRBJ1-3	CASSLGQATGNTIYF	TGTGCCAGCAGCTTGGGACAGGCAACTGGAAACACCATATATTTT
TRBD1	.	TRBV29-1	TRBJ2-1	CSGTAQGGNEQFF	TGCAGCGGTACGGCACAGGGGGGTAATGAGCAGTTCTTC
.	.	TRBV7-3	TRBJ1-1	CASSLGTQNTEAFF	TGTGCCAGCAGCTTAGGGACACAGAACACTGAAGCTTTCTTT
TRBD1	.	TRBV18	TRBJ1-2	CASSPGTGGGYTF	TGTGCCAGCTCACCCGGGACAGGGGGTGGCTACACCTTC
TRBD2	.	TRBV5-1	TRBJ2-3	CASSSTSGGALDTQYF	TGCGCCAGCAGCTCGACTAGCGGGGGGGCCTTAGATACGCAGTATTTT
TRBD1	.	TRBV2	TRBJ1-1	CASSGIGGLWAFF	TGTGCCAGCAGTGGTATAGGGGGCTTATGGGCTTTCTTT
TRBD1	once	TRBV3-1/TRBV3-2	TRBJ1-3	CASSQEGVGGNTIYF	TGTGCCAGCAGCCAAGAGGGGGTAGGGGGCAACACCATATATTTT
TRBD1	.	TRBV18	TRBJ2-2	CASSPGTGGKELFF	TGTGCCAGCTCGCCCGGGACAGGGGGAAAGGAGCTGTTTTTT
.	few	TRBV6-5	TRBJ2-1	CASSYSYPGFQRQFF	TGTGCCAGCAGTTACTCGTACCCGGGGTTTCAAAGGCAGTTCTTC
.	.	TRBV10-2	TRBJ2-1	CASSGGRSSYNEQFF	TGCGCCAGCAGTGGGGGCCGGAGCTCCTACAATGAGCAGTTCTTC
TRBD2	.	TRBV3-1/TRBV3-2	TRBJ2-7	CASSLRLAGAYEQYF	TGTGCCAGCAGCCTCCGACTAGCGGGGGCCTACGAGCAGTACTTC
.	.	TRBV2	TRBJ1-1	CASTRQIMNTEAFF	TGTGCCAGCACCCGACAGATCATGAACACTGAAGCTTTCTTT
TRBD1	.	TRBV19	TRBJ1-5	CASMGTEKKPQHF	TGTGCCAGTATGGGGACAGAAAAGAAGCCCCAGCATTTT
.	.	TRBV6-5	TRBJ1-2	CASRRTNYGYTF	TGTGCCAGCAGAAGAACAAACTATGGCTACACCTTC